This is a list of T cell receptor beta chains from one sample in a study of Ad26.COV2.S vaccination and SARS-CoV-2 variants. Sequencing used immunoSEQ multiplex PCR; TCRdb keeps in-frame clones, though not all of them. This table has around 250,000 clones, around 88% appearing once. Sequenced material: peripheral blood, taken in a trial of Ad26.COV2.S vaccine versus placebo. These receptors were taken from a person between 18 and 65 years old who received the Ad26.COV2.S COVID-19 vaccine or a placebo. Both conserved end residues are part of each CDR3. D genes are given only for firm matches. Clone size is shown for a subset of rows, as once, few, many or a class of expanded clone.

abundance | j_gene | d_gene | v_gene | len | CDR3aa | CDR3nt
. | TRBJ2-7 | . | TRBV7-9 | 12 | CASILKGNEQYF | TGTGCCAGTATCCTCAAGGGGAACGAGCAGTACTTC
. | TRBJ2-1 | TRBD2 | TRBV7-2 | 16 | CASSSLAGLSYNEQFF | TGTGCCAGCAGCTCCCTAGCGGGACTCTCCTACAATGAGCAGTTCTTC
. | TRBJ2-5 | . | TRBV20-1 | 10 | CSAGRETQYF | TGCAGTGCGGGGAGGGAGACCCAGTACTTC
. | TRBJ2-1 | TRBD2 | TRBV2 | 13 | CASRLAPSITQFF | TGTGCCAGTCGACTAGCGCCTTCAATTACACAGTTCTTC
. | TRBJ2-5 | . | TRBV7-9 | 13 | CASSPRPSGTQYF | TGTGCCAGCAGCCCCAGGCCCAGCGGGACCCAGTACTTC
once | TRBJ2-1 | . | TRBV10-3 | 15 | CAISEWFGGPNEQFF | TGTGCCATCAGTGAGTGGTTCGGGGGTCCCAATGAGCAGTTCTTC
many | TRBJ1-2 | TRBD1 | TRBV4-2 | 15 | CASSQGPDRAYGYTF | TGTGCCAGCAGCCAAGGCCCCGACAGGGCCTATGGCTACACCTTC
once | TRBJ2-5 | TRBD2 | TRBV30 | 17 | CAWSAGGLAGPGETQYF | TGTGCCTGGAGTGCCGGGGGACTAGCGGGGCCGGGAGAGACCCAGTACTTC
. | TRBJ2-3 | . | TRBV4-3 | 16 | CASSQEPRRSTDTQYF | TGCGCCAGCAGCCAAGAACCACGTCGTAGCACAGATACGCAGTATTTT
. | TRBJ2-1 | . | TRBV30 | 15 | CAWNRGGSSYNEQFF | TGTGCCTGGAATAGGGGGGGCAGCTCCTACAATGAGCAGTTCTTC
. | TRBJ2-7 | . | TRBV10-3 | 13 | CAIRDGDSYEQYF | TGTGCCATCAGGGATGGAGACTCCTACGAGCAGTACTTC
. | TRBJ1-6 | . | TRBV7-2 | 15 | CASSLAGRGNSPLHF | TGTGCCAGCAGCTTAGCAGGACGTGGTAATTCACCCCTCCACTTT
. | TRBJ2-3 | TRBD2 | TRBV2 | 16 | CASSESPSDRSGVQYF | TGTGCCAGCAGTGAATCCCCCAGCGACAGAAGCGGGGTACAGTATTTT
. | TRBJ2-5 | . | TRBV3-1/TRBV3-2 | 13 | CASSQVPDETQYF | TGTGCCAGCAGCCAAGTACCGGATGAGACCCAGTACTTC
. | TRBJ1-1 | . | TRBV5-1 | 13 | CASSSTPNTEAFF | TGCGCCAGCAGCTCGACACCGAACACTGAAGCTTTCTTT
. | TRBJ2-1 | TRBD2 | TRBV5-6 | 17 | CASSSTRDTVAGGSQFF | TGTGCCAGCAGCTCCACCCGAGACACGGTGGCGGGAGGATCGCAGTTCTTC
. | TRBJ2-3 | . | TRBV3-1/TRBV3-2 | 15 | CASSQGAGHTDTQYF | TGTGCCAGCAGCCAAGGAGCCGGTCACACAGATACGCAGTATTTT
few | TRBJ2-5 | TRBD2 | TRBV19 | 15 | CASSPSGRGEETQYF | TGTGCCAGTAGTCCCAGCGGGAGAGGGGAGGAGACCCAGTACTTC